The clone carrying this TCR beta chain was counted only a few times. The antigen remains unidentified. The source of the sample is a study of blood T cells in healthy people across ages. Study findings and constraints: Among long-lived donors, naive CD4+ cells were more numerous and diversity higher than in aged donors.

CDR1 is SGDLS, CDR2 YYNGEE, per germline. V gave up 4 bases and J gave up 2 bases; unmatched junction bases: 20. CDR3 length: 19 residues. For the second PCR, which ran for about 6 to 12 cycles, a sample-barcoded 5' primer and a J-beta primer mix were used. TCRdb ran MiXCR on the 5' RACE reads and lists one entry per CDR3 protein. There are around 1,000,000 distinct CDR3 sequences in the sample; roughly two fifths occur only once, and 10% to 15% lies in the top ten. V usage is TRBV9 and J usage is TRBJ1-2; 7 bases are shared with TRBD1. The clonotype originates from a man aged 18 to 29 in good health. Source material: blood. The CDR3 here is CASSSRVDFDADRNYGYTF. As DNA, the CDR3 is TGTGCCAGCAGCTCCCGAGTGGATTTCGATGCGGACAGGAACTATGGCTACACCTTC.